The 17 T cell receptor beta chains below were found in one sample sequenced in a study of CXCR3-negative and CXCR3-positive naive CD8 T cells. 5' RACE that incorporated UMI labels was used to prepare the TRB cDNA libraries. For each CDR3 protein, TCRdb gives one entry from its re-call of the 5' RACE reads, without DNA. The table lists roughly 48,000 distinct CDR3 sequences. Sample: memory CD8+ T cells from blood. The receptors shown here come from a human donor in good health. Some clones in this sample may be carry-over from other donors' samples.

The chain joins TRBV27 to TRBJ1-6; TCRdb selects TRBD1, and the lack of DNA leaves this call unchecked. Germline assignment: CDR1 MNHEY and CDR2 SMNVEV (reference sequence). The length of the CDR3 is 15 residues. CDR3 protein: CASSFSGTAGSPLHF.

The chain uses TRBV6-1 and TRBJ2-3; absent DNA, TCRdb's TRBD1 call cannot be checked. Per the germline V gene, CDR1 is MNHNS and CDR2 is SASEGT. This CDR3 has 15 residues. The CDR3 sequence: CASTSDRGGPDTQYF.

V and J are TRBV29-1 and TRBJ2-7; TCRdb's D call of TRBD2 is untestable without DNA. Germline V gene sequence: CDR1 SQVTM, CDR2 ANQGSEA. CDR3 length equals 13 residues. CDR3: CSVEGLAGYEQYF.

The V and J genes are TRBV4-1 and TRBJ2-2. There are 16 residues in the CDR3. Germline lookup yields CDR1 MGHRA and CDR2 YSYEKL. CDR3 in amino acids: CASSLTSSIGTGELFF.

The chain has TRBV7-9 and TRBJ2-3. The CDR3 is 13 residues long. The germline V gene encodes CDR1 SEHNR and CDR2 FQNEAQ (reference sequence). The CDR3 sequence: CASSPTFLDTQYF. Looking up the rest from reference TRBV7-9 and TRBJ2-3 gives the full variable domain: DTGVSQNPRHKITKRGQNVTFRCDPISEHNRLYWYRQTLGQGPEFLTYFQNEAQLEKSRLLSDRFSAERPKGSFSTLEIQRTEQGDSAMYLCASSPTFLDTQYFGPGTRLTVL.

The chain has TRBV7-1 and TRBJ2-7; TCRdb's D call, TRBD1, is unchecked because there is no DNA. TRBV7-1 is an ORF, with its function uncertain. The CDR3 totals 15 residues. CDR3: CASSKPDRESYEQYF.

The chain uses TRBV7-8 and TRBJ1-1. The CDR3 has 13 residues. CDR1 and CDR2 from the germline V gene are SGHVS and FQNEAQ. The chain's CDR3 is CASTLHGNTEAFF.

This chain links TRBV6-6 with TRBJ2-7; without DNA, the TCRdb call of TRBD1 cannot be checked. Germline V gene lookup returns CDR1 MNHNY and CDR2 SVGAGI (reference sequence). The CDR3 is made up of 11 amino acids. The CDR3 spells CASSPGPEQYF.

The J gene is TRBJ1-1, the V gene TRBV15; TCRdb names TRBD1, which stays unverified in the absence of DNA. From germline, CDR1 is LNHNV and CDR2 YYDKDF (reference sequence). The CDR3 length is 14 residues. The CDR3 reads CATSRDRANTEAFF.

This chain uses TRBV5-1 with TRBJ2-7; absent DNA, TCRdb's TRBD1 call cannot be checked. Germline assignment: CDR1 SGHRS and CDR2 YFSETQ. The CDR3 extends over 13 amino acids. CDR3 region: CASSGGSAYEQYF.

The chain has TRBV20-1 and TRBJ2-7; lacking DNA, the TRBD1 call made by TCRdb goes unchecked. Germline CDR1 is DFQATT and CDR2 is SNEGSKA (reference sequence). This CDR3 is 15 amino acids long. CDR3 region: CSATDRGSSSYEQYF.

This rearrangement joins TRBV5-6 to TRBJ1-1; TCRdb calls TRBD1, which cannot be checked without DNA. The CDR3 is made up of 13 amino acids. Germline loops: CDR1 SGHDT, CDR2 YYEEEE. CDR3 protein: CASSLSGGTEAFF.

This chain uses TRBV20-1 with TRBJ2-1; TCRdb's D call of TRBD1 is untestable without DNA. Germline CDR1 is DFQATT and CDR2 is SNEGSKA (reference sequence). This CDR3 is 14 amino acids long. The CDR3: CSASGTGGSNEQFF.

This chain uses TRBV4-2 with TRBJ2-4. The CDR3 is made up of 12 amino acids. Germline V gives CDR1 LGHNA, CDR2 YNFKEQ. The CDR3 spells CASNQGQRIQYF.

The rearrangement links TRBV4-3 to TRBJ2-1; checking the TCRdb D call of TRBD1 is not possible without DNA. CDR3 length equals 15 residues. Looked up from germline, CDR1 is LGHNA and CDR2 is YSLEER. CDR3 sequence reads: CASRPGTGAFNEQFF.

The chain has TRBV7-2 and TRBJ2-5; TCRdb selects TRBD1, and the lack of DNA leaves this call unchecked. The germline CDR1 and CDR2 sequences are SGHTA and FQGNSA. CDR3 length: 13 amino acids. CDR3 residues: CASSLEGRETQYF. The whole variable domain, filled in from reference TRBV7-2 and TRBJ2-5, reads GAGVSQSPSNKVTEKGKDVELRCDPISGHTALYWYRQSLGQGLEFLIYFQGNSAPDKSGLPSDRFSAERTGGSVSTLTIQRTQQEDSAVYLCASSLEGRETQYFGPGTRLLVL.

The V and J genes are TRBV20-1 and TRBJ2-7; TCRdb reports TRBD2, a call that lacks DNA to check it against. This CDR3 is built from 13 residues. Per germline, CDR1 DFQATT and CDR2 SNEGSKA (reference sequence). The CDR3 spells CSARPRSSYEQYF.